A single sample gave rise to the 6 T cell receptor beta chains below, sequenced in a study of regulatory T cells. General study results and limits: Hydrophobic residues at CDR3 positions 6 and 7 were enriched in conventional CD4+ T cells of CD3G-deficient patients.

The antigens for these receptors are not known. The PCR used 52 TRBV and 13 TRBJ primers. Data came from immunoSEQ multiplex PCR; TCRdb stores just in-frame clones and leaves some out. The sample records more than 15,000 clones, roughly 82% being singletons. The sequencing sample was made of conventional CD4+ T cells sorted from blood. The source is a person in their thirties with CD3G deficiency.

The chain links TRBV18 to TRBJ1-2; 10 nucleotides agree with TRBD1. The length of the CDR3 is 13 residues. Germline V lookup: CDR1 KGHSH, CDR2 LQKENI. Germline trimming cut 7 bases from V and 6 bases from J; bases unmatched to any gene: 5. CDR3 DNA: TGTGCCAGCTTACGGACAGGGGGTGATGGCTACACCTTC. It encodes CASLRTGGDGYTF.

The chain couples TRBV7-2 to TRBJ2-2; D remains ambiguous. This CDR3 has 13 residues. Trimming pared 5 bases from V and 3 bases from J, leaving 7 bases between. Germline values: CDR1 SGHTA, CDR2 FQGNSA. The chain's CDR3 is CASSLHHTGELFF. As DNA, the CDR3 is TGTGCCAGCAGCCTCCATCACACCGGGGAGCTGTTTTTT. The whole variable domain, filled in from reference TRBV7-2 and TRBJ2-2, reads GAGVSQSPSNKVTEKGKDVELRCDPISGHTALYWYRQSLGQGLEFLIYFQGNSAPDKSGLPSDRFSAERTGGSVSTLTIQRTQQEDSAVYLCASSLHHTGELFFGEGSRLTVL.

The chain recombines TRBV18 with TRBJ1-6, with 8 bases that match TRBD1. The CDR3 length is 15 residues. V lost 1 base to trimming and J lost 7 bases; unmatched junction nucleotides: 3. In germline, CDR1 is KGHSH, CDR2 LQKENI. The CDR3 sequence: CASSPQGQGNSPLHF. Here the CDR3 DNA reads TGTGCCAGCTCACCACAAGGACAGGGAAATTCACCCCTCCACTTT.

J is TRBJ2-7 and V is TRBV6-5; D is possibly TRBD2 (6 bases). Trimming cost V 6 bases and J 12 bases, with 15 bases left between them. The CDR3 has 11 residues. From germline, CDR1 is MNHEY and CDR2 SVGAGI. The CDR3 here is CASRLRDLLYF. For the CDR3, the DNA is TGTGCCAGCAGATTGCGGGACCTGTTGTACTTC.

J is TRBJ2-3 and V is TRBV7-9, with D possibly being TRBD2 (5 bases). The CDR3 has 15 amino acids. V gave up 4 bases and J gave up 0 bases, with 11 bases separating them. Germline V CDR1 and CDR2: SEHNR, FQNEAQ (reference sequence). The DNA for the CDR3 is TGTGCCAGCAGCTCATTTCGCGGGAGCACAGATACGCAGTATTTT. Amino acid sequence: CASSSFRGSTDTQYF.

This chain's CDR3 is CASSLDAGGSEAFF. In nucleotides, the CDR3 is TGCGCCAGCAGCTTGGACGCAGGGGGCTCTGAAGCTTTCTTT. V gene TRBV5-1 combines with J gene TRBJ1-1; 8 nucleotides agree with TRBD1. With V trimmed by 0 bases and J by 6 bases, 4 bases remained unmatched. The CDR3 sequence is 14 residues long. Per germline, CDR1 SGHRS and CDR2 YFSETQ.